This T cell receptor beta chain was recovered during a study of human T cells and chemical hapten exposure. Unique molecular identifiers were attached to individual cDNA molecules within the library. How the authors handled the data: Individual samples carried between roughly 23,224 and 690,600 TCRs, with 95,638 as the median. From the 5' RACE reads, TCRdb called clonotypes with MiXCR, one entry per CDR3 protein. TCRdb, not the original authors, processed these V and J calls. The table records 130,000 or so distinct CDR3 sequences, approximately 4% of them present only once. This clonotype was detected many times. The authors extracted total RNA from unfractionated whole blood. Deletions cut 0 bases from V and 10 bases from J, with 18 bases between. The CDR3 extends over 14 amino acids. The germline CDR1 and CDR2 sequences are DFQATT and SNEGSKA (reference sequence).

The chain links TRBV20-1 to TRBJ1-1, with a tentative D call TRBD1 (5 bases). The TCR was taken from a female donor in good health. The CDR3 DNA sequence: TGCAGTGCTAGAGACCCGGACACTCTTATAGGAGCTTTCTTT. It translates to CSARDPDTLIGAFF.